This T cell receptor (beta chain) was identified in a study of T-cell memory formation after mild COVID-19. The study, taken as a whole, reports: Mostly located in CM and EM were contracting CD4+ clones, with contracting CD8+ clones located in EMRA.

The CDR3 sequence is 14 residues long. With 5 bases removed from V and 5 bases from J, the gap between germline ends came to 15 bases. A single record per CDR3 protein comes from TCRdb applying MiXCR to the 5' RACE reads. The table lists around 200,000 distinct CDR3 sequences, about 10% of them singletons. With respect to this clonotype: What it binds is unknown.

The rearrangement links TRBV12-3 or TRBV12-4 to TRBJ2-5; D possibly matches TRBD1 or TRBD2 (5 bases each). What was sequenced was PBMCs or a T cell subset sorted from them (not recorded which). This sequence originates from a man between 18 and 35 years old who had mild COVID-19 (a few samples of this study predate the infection). Cell type and time point are not known. As DNA, the CDR3 is TGTGCCAGCAGTAGGGGAGCAGGGTTTGAGACCCAGTACTTC. The encoded protein is CASSRGAGFETQYF.